This T cell receptor (beta chain) comes out of a study of a mutant IDH1 vaccine in newly diagnosed glioma. For the study at large: Most had both radiotherapy and temozolomide beforehand; others had only one.

The assay was immunoSEQ multiplex PCR, and TCRdb's table has in-frame clones only and misses some. The repertoire holds some 54,000 clones, with roughly 84% as singletons. The CDR3 sequence is 17 residues long. In germline, CDR1 is MNHNS, CDR2 SASEGT. J lost 7 bases, V lost 3 bases, and 15 bases had no gene match. About this clone itself: Its antigen remains unidentified.

General observations from the study: Top-clonotype changes in peripheral T cells seemed unrelated to pseudoprogression.

The sample's time point: week 35, safety follow-up. Vaccinated patients received 300 ug of mutant IDH1 20-mer peptide per dose, with topical imiquimod. New WHO grade 3 or 4 astrocytomas that were IDH1-mutant and ATRX-lost had been found in donors. The receptor comes from a woman younger than 30 with glioma. Sequenced here: PBMCs, sampled from a glioma patient whose treatment included an IDH1 peptide vaccine. The chain links TRBV6-1 to TRBJ2-5, with TRBD2 matching over 9 bases. The CDR3 is CASSEVLAGGSPRTQYF. The CDR3 coding sequence is TGTGCCAGCAGTGAGGTACTAGCGGGTGGGTCGCCCAGGACCCAGTACTTC.